The 9 T cell receptor beta chains presented below share a single source sample, sequenced in a study of blood T cell repertoires in COVID-19. Assay: immunoSEQ multiplex PCR; the TCRdb copy retains only in-frame clones and omits some. The sample has about 140,000 clones, around 90% seen once. Input material: peripheral blood. The receptors stem from a man between 65 and 85 years old with acute or convalescent COVID-19.

This chain uses TRBV5-1 with TRBJ1-2; D is perhaps TRBD1 (5 bases). The germline V and J ends were trimmed by 4 bases and 8 bases, with 12 bases remaining between them. Germline V gives CDR1 SGHRS, CDR2 YFSETQ. CDR3 length equals 12 residues. CDR3 DNA: TGCGCCAGCAGCCCCAGGGCTCTGGGCTACACCTTC. As protein: CASSPRALGYTF. Drawing the rest from reference TRBV5-1 and TRBJ1-2, the complete variable domain is KAGVTQTPRYLIKTRGQQVTLSCSPISGHRSVSWYQQTPGQGLQFLFEYFSETQRNKGNFPGRFSGRQFSNSRSEMNVSTLELGDSALYLCASSPRALGYTFGSGTRLTVV.

The V call is TRBV6-5, the J call TRBJ1-5; 8 nucleotides line up with TRBD1. The germline CDR1 and CDR2 sequences are MNHEY and SVGAGI. Trimming removed 5 bases from V and 9 bases from J; junction bases left unmatched: 3. CDR3 length: 12 residues. CDR3 coding DNA: TGTGCCAGCAGTCGCGACAGGGGGCCCCAGCATTTT. This codes for CASSRDRGPQHF.

J is TRBJ1-6 and V is TRBV3-1 (or the pseudogene TRBV3-2); 7 bases match TRBD1. The CDR3 contains 13 residues. The junction had 10 bases not matched to a gene; V was cut back by 8 bases and J by 12 bases. Germline V CDR1 and CDR2: LGHDT, YNNKEL (reference sequence). CDR3 in amino acids: CASGTGTVGPLHF. CDR3 sequence (DNA): TGTGCCAGCGGGACCGGGACAGTTGGACCCCTCCACTTT.

This chain uses TRBV28 with TRBJ2-3, with D perhaps TRBD2 (6 bases). Looked up from germline, CDR1 is MDHEN and CDR2 is SYDVKM. The CDR3 covers 16 residues. V lost 6 bases, J lost 1 base, and 17 bases lay in between. The CDR3 DNA sequence: TGTGCCAGCAGCCTCCCGGAGGGCGGAGGCACAGATACGCAGTATTTT. It encodes CASSLPEGGGTDTQYF.

The chain is built from TRBV12-5 and TRBJ2-5, with D possibly TRBD2 on 6 matching bases. Trimming shortened V by 4 bases and J by 5 bases, and 11 bases separated the two germline ends. CDR1 LGHNT and CDR2 FRNRAP come from the germline V gene. This CDR3 contains 13 residues. The CDR3 here is CASGWDFTETQYF. The CDR3, as DNA: TGTGCTAGTGGTTGGGACTTTACTGAGACCCAGTACTTC.

V usage is TRBV7-2 and J usage is TRBJ2-2, with 7 nucleotides matching TRBD2. The V gene's germline CDR1 is SGHTA and CDR2 FQGNSA. The CDR3 is made up of 16 amino acids. The J segment lost 0 bases and the V segment lost 2 bases, leaving 3 bases of the junction unmatched. The CDR3 spells CASSLMAGANTGELFF. The CDR3 region has the DNA TGTGCCAGCAGCTTAATGGCGGGGGCGAACACCGGGGAGCTGTTTTTT.

The chain joins TRBV4-1 to TRBJ1-3, with a weak D call TRBD1 (5 bases). CDR3 length equals 17 residues. The V end lost 0 bases, the J end lost 9 bases, and 21 bases lay between the germline ends. CDR1 MGHRA and CDR2 YSYEKL come from the germline V gene. In DNA, the CDR3 is TGCGCCAGCAGCCAAGATAGCGGGGCCGCAGGCCGGGGCACCATATATTTT. Residues: CASSQDSGAAGRGTIYF.

The chain combines TRBV6-5 with TRBJ2-3, with D possibly matching TRBD1 (7 bases). Germline CDR1 and CDR2: MNHEY and SVGAGI. Trimming pared 9 bases from V and 3 bases from J, leaving 16 bases between. CDR3 length: 14 residues. CDR3 region: CASSAAGGTDTQYF. In DNA form, the CDR3 reads TGTGCCAGTTCGGCGGCAGGGGGGACAGATACGCAGTATTTT.

The chain uses TRBV15 and TRBJ1-4, with D perhaps matching TRBD1 (5 bases). This CDR3 has 16 residues. Germline CDR1 reads LNHNV; CDR2 reads YYDKDF (reference sequence). The germline V and J ends were trimmed by 0 bases and 3 bases, with 11 bases remaining between them. Here the CDR3 DNA reads TGTGCCACCAGCAGAGAGTTGGGGCAGGCTAATGAAAAACTGTTTTTT. It codes for CATSRELGQANEKLFF. Full variable domain (rest looked up from reference TRBV15 and TRBJ1-4): DAMVIQNPRYQVTQFGKPVTLSCSQTLNHNVMYWYQQKSSQAPKLLFHYYDKDFNNEADTPDNFQSRRPNTSFCFLDIRSPGLGDTAMYLCATSRELGQANEKLFFGSGTQLSVL.